These 17 T cell receptor beta chains were all obtained from the same sample, sequenced in a study of blood T cells in healthy people across ages. Through a sample-barcoded 5' primer and a J-beta primer mix, a second PCR was run for about 6 to 12 cycles. TCRdb ran MiXCR on the 5' RACE reads and lists one entry per CDR3 protein. The repertoire includes about 830,000 distinct CDR3 sequences, 62% of them detected once, and 28% sits in the top ten. Sequencing was performed on blood. The receptors originated from a man under 40 in good health.

This clonotype came up once. The chain has TRBV10-3 and TRBJ1-5; D is possibly TRBD1 (5 bases). Germline loops: CDR1 ENHRY, CDR2 SYGVKD. This CDR3 is built from 15 residues. Trimming removed 0 bases from V and 3 bases from J, with 9 bases in between. The CDR3 reads CAISESGAFNQPQHF. DNA of the CDR3: TGTGCCATCAGTGAGTCTGGGGCCTTCAATCAGCCCCAGCATTTT.

J is TRBJ2-5 and V is TRBV6-6; 7 positions agree with TRBD2. After removal of 4 bases from V and 0 bases from J, the junction contained 8 bases not matched to a gene. CDR1 is MNHNY, CDR2 SVGAGI, per germline (reference sequence). This CDR3 has 16 amino acids. This chain's CDR3 is CASSSLGRGYQETQYF. The CDR3 nucleotides read TGTGCCAGCAGTTCGCTCGGGCGGGGGTACCAAGAGACCCAGTACTTC.

CDR3 in amino acids: CASSLRGQGRVNEQFF. CDR3 coding DNA: TGTGCCAGCAGCTTAAGGGGACAGGGTCGAGTTAATGAGCAGTTCTTC. The V and J genes are TRBV7-2 and TRBJ2-1; 9 nucleotides line up with TRBD1. J was trimmed by 7 bases and V by 2 bases; bases with no gene match: 9. The CDR3 spans 16 residues. Germline assignment: CDR1 SGHTA and CDR2 FQGNSA.

The chain carries TRBV27 and TRBJ2-5, with a possible D match to TRBD2 (6 bases). The CDR3 sequence is 13 residues long. CDR1 MNHEY and CDR2 SMNVEV come from the germline V gene (reference sequence). With 5 bases removed from V and 7 bases from J, the gap between germline ends came to 14 bases. The CDR3 DNA is TGTGCCAGCAGTCCACAGGTGGGGGGGACCCAGTACTTC. This gives the protein CASSPQVGGTQYF.

The chain uses TRBV27 and TRBJ1-2, with 7 bases fitting TRBD1. The CDR3 runs to 13 residues. V shed 2 bases and J 9 bases; nucleotides not matched to a gene: 6. In germline, CDR1 is MNHEY, CDR2 SMNVEV (reference sequence). The CDR3 nucleotides are TGTGCCAGCAGTTTAAGGACAGGCCACCGCTACACCTTC. Amino acids: CASSLRTGHRYTF.

The V and J genes are TRBV4-3 and TRBJ2-1, with 9 bases matching TRBD1. V trimming: 6 bases; J trimming: 7 bases; junction bases outside the gene matches: 10. This CDR3 is built from 15 residues. Looked up from germline, CDR1 is LGHNA and CDR2 is YSLEER. CDR3 in DNA: TGCGCCAGCAGGGACCGGGACAGGGAGGGGAATGAGCAGTTCTTC. It codes for CASRDRDREGNEQFF.

The rearrangement joins TRBV7-9 to TRBJ1-1; D not resolved. Germline CDR1 is SEHNR and CDR2 is FQNEAQ (reference sequence). With 4 bases removed from V and 0 bases from J, the gap between germline ends came to 12 bases. The CDR3 runs to 15 residues. CDR3 in DNA: TGTGCCAGCAGCTCCCAAGAAAACATGAACACTGAAGCTTTCTTT. As protein: CASSSQENMNTEAFF.

The chain has TRBV2 and TRBJ2-1, with D perhaps TRBD1 (5 bases). Per the germline V gene, CDR1 is SNHLY and CDR2 is FYNNEI. The V end was cut by 4 bases, the J end by 9 bases, with 16 bases between. This CDR3 spans 14 amino acids. CDR3 loop: CASSVRLQDPEQFF. The CDR3 nucleotides read TGTGCCAGCAGTGTTCGATTACAGGACCCTGAGCAGTTCTTC.

The gene calls are TRBV2 and TRBJ1-2; D call uncertain. Germline CDR1 reads SNHLY; CDR2 reads FYNNEI. The germline V and J ends were trimmed by 3 bases and 4 bases, with 15 bases remaining between them. This CDR3 contains 15 residues. As DNA, the CDR3 is TGTGCCAGCAGTGAGGAACCGAAGACGATCTATGGCTACACCTTC. Amino acid sequence: CASSEEPKTIYGYTF.

The chain links TRBV20-1 to TRBJ2-1, with 11 bases fitting TRBD2. Germline V gene data show CDR1 as DFQATT and CDR2 as SNEGSKA (reference sequence). Losses at the gene ends were 0 bases for V and 6 bases for J; bases not matched to a gene: 10. The CDR3 covers 17 residues. CDR3 loop: CSARDPLAGGWLNEQFF. DNA for the CDR3: TGCAGTGCTAGAGATCCGCTAGCGGGAGGTTGGCTCAATGAGCAGTTCTTC.

The V gene is TRBV21-1, the J gene TRBJ2-3; TRBD1, as called in the table, went unchecked against the DNA. TRBV21-1 represents a pseudogene. This CDR3 has 15 amino acids. The CDR3, as DNA: TGTGCCAGCAGCAAAGAGGGACAGCTCACAGATACGCAGTATTTT. It translates to CASSKEGQLTDTQYF.

V is TRBV2 and J is TRBJ1-3; D gene uncertain. V lost 3 bases and J lost 0, with 6 bases in between. Germline assignment: CDR1 SNHLY and CDR2 FYNNEI. CDR3 size: 14 residues. The CDR3 coding sequence is TGTGCCAGCAGTGAGGCCATCTCTGGAAACACCATATATTTT. This codes for CASSEAISGNTIYF.

The V gene is TRBV6-2 or TRBV6-3, the J gene TRBJ2-1; D gene ambiguous. Germline V CDR1 and CDR2: MNHEY, SVGEGT. This CDR3 has 12 amino acids. The germline V and J ends were trimmed by 2 bases and 8 bases, with 7 bases remaining between them. CDR3 protein: CASSYEFYEQFF. DNA for the CDR3: TGTGCCAGCAGTTACGAATTTTATGAGCAGTTCTTC.

The V and J genes are TRBV12-3 or TRBV12-4 and TRBJ1-2; 7 bases map to TRBD1. The V and J ends lost 4 bases and 2 bases, in that order; junction bases with no gene match: 7. The CDR3 runs 15 residues. In nucleotides, the CDR3 is TGTGCCAGCAGTTCCCGACAGGGAGGAAACTATGGCTACACCTTC. Protein: CASSSRQGGNYGYTF.

For this clonotype: A much larger clone differs from this one at a single base, so this may be a read error. V is TRBV2 and J is TRBJ2-6; D tentatively reads TRBD1 or TRBD2 (5 bases each). This CDR3 spans 15 amino acids. Germline CDR1 is SNHLY and CDR2 is FYNNEI. This CDR3 reads CASSTDGSGADVLTF. CDR3 coding DNA: TGTGCCAGCAGTACGGACGGCTCCGGGGCCGACGTCCTGACTTTC. Full variable domain (missing parts from reference TRBV2 and TRBJ2-6): EPEVTQTPSHQVTQMGQEVILRCVPISNHLYFYWYRQILGQKVEFLVSFYNNEISEKSEIFDDQFSVERPDGSNFTLKIRSTKLEDSAMYFCASSTDGSGADVLTFGAGSRLTVL.

The chain carries TRBV27 and TRBJ1-1, with TRBD1 as a possible D gene (5 bases). The CDR3 has 14 residues. V lost 6 bases, J lost 7 bases, and 18 bases lay in between. From germline, CDR1 is MNHEY and CDR2 SMNVEV (reference sequence). The CDR3 DNA sequence: TGTGCCAGCAGCGAGACGGCAGGGAGTGGTGAAGCTTTCTTT. It codes for CASSETAGSGEAFF.

The chain is built from TRBV4-3 and TRBJ2-1, with TRBD2 matching 15 bases. The CDR3 extends over 16 amino acids. The trim removed 4 bases at V and 4 bases at J, leaving 2 bases unmatched. Germline lookup yields CDR1 LGHNA and CDR2 YSLEER. The DNA of the CDR3 is TGCGCCAGCAGCCCTGGACTAGCGGGGGGGTACAATGAGCAGTTCTTC. Protein sequence: CASSPGLAGGYNEQFF.